Below are 22 T cell receptor beta chains sequenced from a single sample in a study of blood T cell repertoires in COVID-19 (dated by TCRdb to 2019 to 2021). Library prep was done by the immunoSEQ multiplex PCR assay. TCRdb obtained this table from immuneACCESS and retained in-frame rearrangements with V and J assigned. These tables miss some clones; where compared with another copy, unresolved V genes account for less than half of the shortfall, and the remainder is unexplained. This sample has around 70,000 clones in its table, and 88% of those were observed once. The leading ten clones occupy 5.1% of the sample. Specimen: peripheral blood. The source is a human donor in a cohort sampled during active COVID-19.

The V call is TRBV27, the J call TRBJ1-2; D remains ambiguous. V gave up 1 base and J gave up 4 bases, with 10 bases separating them. The CDR3 spans 14 residues. Germline CDR1 reads MNHEY; CDR2 reads SMNVEV (reference sequence). The CDR3 loop reads CASSLFPGIYGYTF. The CDR3 bases are TGTGCCAGCAGTTTATTTCCAGGAATCTATGGCTACACCTTC.

The genes are TRBV15 and TRBJ1-4, with D maybe TRBD1 (5 bases). CDR3 length: 16 amino acids. V was cut by 0 bases and J by 6 bases, with 14 bases left in between. CDR1 and CDR2 from the germline V gene are LNHNV and YYDKDF (reference sequence). In DNA form, the CDR3 reads TGTGCCACCAGCAGAGACTTTGGAGGGGAATATGAAAAACTGTTTTTT. Its protein is CATSRDFGGEYEKLFF.

The genes are TRBV28 and TRBJ2-7; D perhaps matches TRBD2 (6 bases). Per germline, CDR1 MDHEN and CDR2 SYDVKM. The CDR3 loop spans 16 amino acids. Trimming removed 5 bases from V and 6 bases from J, with 23 bases in between. The CDR3 loop reads CASSRILTGTHAEQYF. The CDR3 nucleotides read TGTGCCAGCAGTCGTATCCTTACCGGGACTCATGCCGAGCAGTACTTC. Using reference TRBV28 and TRBJ2-7 for the parts outside the CDR3, the full variable domain is DVKVTQSSRYLVKRTGEKVFLECVQDMDHENMFWYRQDPGLGLRLIYFSYDVKMKEKGDIPEGYSVSREKKERFSLILESASTNQTSMYLCASSRILTGTHAEQYFGPGTRLTVT.

V usage is TRBV7-2 and J usage is TRBJ2-3, with 9 bases that match TRBD2. CDR1 and CDR2 (germline): SGHTA, FQGNSA. With V trimmed by 5 bases and J by 2 bases, 8 bases remained unmatched. The length of the CDR3 is 16 residues. The CDR3: CASSLLERGVTDTQYF. CDR3 coding DNA: TGTGCCAGCAGCCTACTCGAGCGGGGGGTCACAGATACGCAGTATTTT.

The V gene is TRBV3-1 (or the pseudogene TRBV3-2), the J gene TRBJ1-1; no reliable D call. This CDR3 is 13 amino acids long. Germline V gene data show CDR1 as LGHDT and CDR2 as YNNKEL (reference sequence). Trimming took 1 base from V and 4 from J, leaving 7 bases between them. The CDR3 here is CASSQVGGTEAFF. CDR3 nucleotide sequence: TGTGCCAGCAGCCAAGTTGGAGGCACTGAAGCTTTCTTT.

The genes are TRBV2 and TRBJ2-1; perhaps TRBD1 as D (5 bases). V lost 6 bases and J 2 bases, leaving 14 bases between the germline ends. CDR1 is SNHLY and CDR2 is FYNNEI in the germline V gene. The CDR3 has 15 amino acids. The CDR3 nucleotides read TGTGCCAGCAGGGCCCAAAGGGGAACCTACAATGAGCAGTTCTTC. This gives the protein CASRAQRGTYNEQFF.

The chain employs TRBV7-2 and TRBJ2-4; D remains unclear. Deletions cut 5 bases from V and 1 base from J, with 15 bases between. The CDR3 is 16 residues long. CDR1 and CDR2 (germline): SGHTA, FQGNSA. This CDR3 is CASSVGLGLAKNIQYF. The CDR3 DNA reads as TGTGCCAGCAGCGTAGGGCTAGGTTTGGCCAAAAACATTCAGTACTTC.

The chain combines TRBV9 with TRBJ2-7; TRBD2 matches at 11 bases. V lost 4 bases, J lost 2 bases, and 8 bases stayed unmatched. Germline V gene data show CDR1 as SGDLS and CDR2 as YYNGEE. This CDR3 is 16 amino acids long. CDR3 sequence (DNA): TGTGCCAGCAGCCCGGGGGGACTAGCGGTTACCTACGAGCAGTACTTC. It yields the protein CASSPGGLAVTYEQYF.

This chain links TRBV7-2 with TRBJ1-1; unclear D gene. This CDR3 spans 12 amino acids. The V end lost 7 bases, the J end lost 4 bases, and 10 bases lay between the germline ends. Germline V CDR1 and CDR2: SGHTA, FQGNSA. The CDR3 sequence: CASTPLGTEAFF. For the CDR3, the DNA is TGTGCCAGCACCCCCCTAGGCACTGAAGCTTTCTTT.

This chain uses TRBV29-1 with TRBJ2-7; 9 positions agree with TRBD2. The CDR3 is made up of 14 amino acids. V dropped 3 bases and J dropped 6; count of bases not matched to a gene: 9. Germline V gene data show CDR1 as SQVTM and CDR2 as ANQGSEA. This CDR3 reads CSVEERLAGREQYF. The CDR3 DNA follows: TGCAGCGTTGAGGAGCGGCTAGCGGGACGCGAGCAGTACTTC.

The chain recombines TRBV6-5 with TRBJ2-2; weak D call: TRBD1 (5 bases). In germline, CDR1 is MNHEY, CDR2 SVGAGI. The V end was cut by 4 bases, the J end by 5 bases, with 8 bases between. CDR3 length: 13 amino acids. DNA for the CDR3: TGTGCCAGCAGTTGGGGCCCGACCGGGGAGCTGTTTTTT. Residues: CASSWGPTGELFF.

The chain employs TRBV7-2 and TRBJ1-6, with D maybe TRBD1 (5 bases). Between the trimmed V and J ends, which lost 3 bases and 7 bases, there was a span of 10 bases. The CDR3 runs 14 residues. Germline CDR1 is SGHTA and CDR2 is FQGNSA. CDR3 sequence: CASSLGGVNSPLHF. For the CDR3, the DNA is TGTGCCAGCAGCTTGGGAGGGGTCAATTCACCCCTCCACTTT. Supplemented by reference TRBV7-2 and TRBJ1-6, the full variable domain reads GAGVSQSPSNKVTEKGKDVELRCDPISGHTALYWYRQSLGQGLEFLIYFQGNSAPDKSGLPSDRFSAERTGGSVSTLTIQRTQQEDSAVYLCASSLGGVNSPLHFGNGTRLTVT.

A note on this clone: One end of the junction varies from germline; a read error may be responsible. This rearrangement joins TRBV5-4 to TRBJ2-3; 8 positions match TRBD1. CDR1 SGHNT and CDR2 YYREEE come from the germline V gene (reference sequence). This CDR3 has 13 residues. The CDR3 region is CASTLDRADTQYF. CDR3 DNA: TGTGCCAGCACCTTGGACAGGGCGGATACGCAGTATTTT.

V usage is TRBV7-8 and J usage is TRBJ2-5, with a weak D call TRBD2 (6 bases). There are 13 residues in the CDR3. The V end was cut by 5 bases, the J end by 3 bases, with 10 bases between. From germline, CDR1 is SGHVS and CDR2 FQNEAQ. CDR3 nucleotide sequence: TGTGCCAGCAGCCCCGAGCGGGAAGAGACCCAGTACTTC. Protein product: CASSPEREETQYF. The full variable domain, its missing parts supplied by reference TRBV7-8 and TRBJ2-5, is GAGVSQSPRYKVAKRGQDVALRCDPISGHVSLFWYQQALGQGPEFLTYFQNEAQLDKSGLPSDRFFAERPEGSVSTLKIQRTQQEDSAVYLCASSPEREETQYFGPGTRLLVL.

The V and J genes are TRBV28 and TRBJ2-7; TRBD2 is a possible D gene (6 bases). Trimming cost V 5 bases and J 3 bases, with 17 bases left between them. The length of the CDR3 is 15 residues. Germline V CDR1 and CDR2: MDHEN, SYDVKM. The CDR3 coding sequence is TGTGCCAGCAGTCCGGTGGGGACGGGGGACTACGAGCAGTACTTC. Its protein product is CASSPVGTGDYEQYF.

This clone was picked up one time. An end of the junction differs from the germline gene, which may be a read error. The chain carries TRBV11-2 and TRBJ1-1; 8 bases are shared with TRBD1. The CDR3 length is 15 residues. The germline CDR1 and CDR2 sequences are SGHAT and FQNNGV. CDR3 loop: CASRLAGGGNTEAFF. The CDR3 DNA is TGTGCCAGCAGATTAGCAGGGGGCGGGAACACTGAAGCTTTCTTT.

As concerns this clone: The same CDR3 can be traced to other DNA sequences in this sample. The CDR3 is CASSSNDADRGHEQYF. The CDR3 DNA reads TGTGCCAGCAGTTCGAACGACGCGGACAGGGGCCACGAGCAGTACTTC. This chain joins TRBV27 and TRBJ2-7, with 9 bases that match TRBD1. V dropped 4 bases and J dropped 5; count of bases not matched to a gene: 12. The CDR3 is 16 amino acids. Germline V lookup: CDR1 MNHEY, CDR2 SMNVEV (reference sequence).

J is TRBJ2-5 and V is TRBV25-1; possible D gene TRBD1, 5 bases. V dropped 0 bases and J dropped 5 bases, with 13 bases sitting between them. The CDR3 is 15 residues long. Germline loops: CDR1 MGHDK, CDR2 SYGVNS. CDR3 region: CASSEYGAGRETQYF. The CDR3 DNA follows: TGTGCCAGCAGTGAATATGGGGCAGGGCGGGAGACCCAGTACTTC.

CDR3 DNA sequence: TGTGCCAGCAGTTCCACAGGGACCGGCACTGAAGCTTTCTTT. It codes for CASSSTGTGTEAFF. The chain joins TRBV2 to TRBJ1-1; D is perhaps TRBD1 (6 bases). CDR3 size: 14 residues. The V and J ends lost 5 bases and 4 bases respectively, with 14 bases between them. Germline V gives CDR1 SNHLY, CDR2 FYNNEI.

In this sample, this clone turned up once. The chain uses TRBV19 and TRBJ2-1, with 12 bases fitting TRBD2. Trimming at V came to 5 bases and at J to 9 bases, leaving 5 bases not matched to a gene. The CDR3 is 14 residues long. Germline V gene sequence: CDR1 LNHDA, CDR2 SQIVND (reference sequence). The CDR3 region has the DNA TGTGCCAGTAGTGTTCTAGCGGGGGGGCGTGAGCAGTTCTTC. This gives the protein CASSVLAGGREQFF. Using reference TRBV19 and TRBJ2-1 for the parts outside the CDR3, the full variable domain is DGGITQSPKYLFRKEGQNVTLSCEQNLNHDAMYWYRQDPGQGLRLIYYSQIVNDFQKGDIAEGYSVSREKKESFPLTVTSAQKNPTAFYLCASSVLAGGREQFFGPGTRLTVL.

This chain uses TRBV30 with TRBJ1-3; maybe TRBD1 (5 bases). V was shortened by 1 base and J by 2 bases, with 12 bases between the two germline ends. CDR3 length equals 15 residues. Germline CDR1 is GTSNPN and CDR2 is SVGIG (reference sequence). This chain's CDR3 is CAWSGIGTAGNTIYF. The CDR3, as DNA: TGTGCCTGGAGTGGTATCGGGACTGCTGGAAACACCATATATTTT.

The V gene is TRBV7-2, the J gene TRBJ1-4, with 9 nucleotides matching TRBD1. The V segment lost 1 base and the J segment 0 bases; nucleotides outside the gene matches: 0. The CDR3 is 16 residues long. The germline CDR1 and CDR2 sequences are SGHTA and FQGNSA. The CDR3 bases are TGTGCCAGCAGCTTAGGACAGGGGGCAACTAATGAAAAACTGTTTTTT. This translates into CASSLGQGATNEKLFF.